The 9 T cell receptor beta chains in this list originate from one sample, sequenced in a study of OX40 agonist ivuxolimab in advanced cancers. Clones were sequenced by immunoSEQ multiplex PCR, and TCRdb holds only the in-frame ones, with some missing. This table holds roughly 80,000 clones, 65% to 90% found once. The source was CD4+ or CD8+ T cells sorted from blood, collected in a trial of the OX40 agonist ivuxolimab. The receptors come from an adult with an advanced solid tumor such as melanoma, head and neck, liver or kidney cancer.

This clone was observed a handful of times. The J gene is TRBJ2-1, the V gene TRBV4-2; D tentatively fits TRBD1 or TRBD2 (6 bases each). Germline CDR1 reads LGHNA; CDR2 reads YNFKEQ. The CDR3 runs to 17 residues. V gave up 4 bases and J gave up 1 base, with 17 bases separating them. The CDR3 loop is CASSRGGGRQSYNEQFF. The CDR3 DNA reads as TGTGCCAGCAGCCGAGGAGGGGGGCGACAGTCCTACAATGAGCAGTTCTTC.

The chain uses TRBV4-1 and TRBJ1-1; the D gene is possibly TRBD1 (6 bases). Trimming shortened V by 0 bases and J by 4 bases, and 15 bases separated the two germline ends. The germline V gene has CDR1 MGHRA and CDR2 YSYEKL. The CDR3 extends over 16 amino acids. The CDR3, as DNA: TGCGCCAGCAGCCAAGATATCGGCAGGGGAGGCACTGAAGCTTTCTTT. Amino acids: CASSQDIGRGGTEAFF.

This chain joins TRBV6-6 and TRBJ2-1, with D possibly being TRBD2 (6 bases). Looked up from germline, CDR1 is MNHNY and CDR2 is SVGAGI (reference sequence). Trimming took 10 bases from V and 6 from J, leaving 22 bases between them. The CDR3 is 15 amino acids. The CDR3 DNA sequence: TGTGCCAACACCCCGGGAGTTGGGATCTCCAATGAGCAGTTCTTC. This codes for CANTPGVGISNEQFF.

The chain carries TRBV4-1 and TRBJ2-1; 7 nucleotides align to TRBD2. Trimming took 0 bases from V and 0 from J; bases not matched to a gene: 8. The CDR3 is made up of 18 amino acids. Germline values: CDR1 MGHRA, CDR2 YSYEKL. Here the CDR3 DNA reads TGCGCCAGCAGCCAAGAACGGGCTAGCGGTAGCTCCTACAATGAGCAGTTCTTC. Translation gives CASSQERASGSSYNEQFF.

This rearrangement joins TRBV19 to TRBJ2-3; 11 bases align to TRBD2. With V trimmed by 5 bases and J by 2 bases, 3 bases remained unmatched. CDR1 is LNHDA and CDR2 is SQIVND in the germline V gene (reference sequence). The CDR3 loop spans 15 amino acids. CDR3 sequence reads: CASSVLAGATDTQYF. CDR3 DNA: TGTGCCAGTAGTGTACTAGCGGGGGCCACAGATACGCAGTATTTT.

CDR3 in DNA: TGTGCCACCAGCGGCCAAAAGGATACGGGACTAGCGGGGGGGCGGCAAGAGACCCAGTACTTC. This gives the protein CATSGQKDTGLAGGRQETQYF. The J gene is TRBJ2-5, the V gene TRBV15, with 16 bases that match TRBD2. The CDR3 sequence is 21 residues long. Germline values: CDR1 LNHNV, CDR2 YYDKDF (reference sequence). With 5 bases clipped from V and 2 bases from J, the junction kept 17 bases outside the gene matches.

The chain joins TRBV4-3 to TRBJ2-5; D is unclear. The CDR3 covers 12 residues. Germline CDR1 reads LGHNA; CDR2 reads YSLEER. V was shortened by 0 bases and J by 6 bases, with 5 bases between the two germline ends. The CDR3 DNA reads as TGCGCCAGCAGCCAAGATGGTCAGACCCAGTACTTC. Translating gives CASSQDGQTQYF.

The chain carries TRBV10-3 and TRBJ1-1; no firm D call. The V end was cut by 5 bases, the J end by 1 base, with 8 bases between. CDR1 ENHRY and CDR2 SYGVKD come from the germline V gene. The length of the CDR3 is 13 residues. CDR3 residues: CAISSQGNTEAFF. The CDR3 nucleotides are TGTGCCATCAGTTCTCAAGGGAACACTGAAGCTTTCTTT.

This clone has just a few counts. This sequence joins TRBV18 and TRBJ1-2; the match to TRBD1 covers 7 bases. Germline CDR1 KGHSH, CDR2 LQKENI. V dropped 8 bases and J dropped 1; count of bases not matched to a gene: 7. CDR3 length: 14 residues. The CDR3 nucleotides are TGTGCCAGCACTACAGGGGTGAATAACTATGGCTACACCTTC. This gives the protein CASTTGVNNYGYTF.